Reported below is one T cell receptor (beta chain). The antigen remains undetermined. This sample stems from a study of OX40 agonist ivuxolimab in advanced cancers. Study summary: Among those enrolled, mean age was 60 years (range about 23 to 79) and approximately 83% were male. Whole-study findings and limits: CD4+ and CD8+ blood T cells expanded clonally by week 6 at 0.1 to 3.0 mg/kg.

TCRdb's copy holds only in-frame clones and misses some; the assay was immunoSEQ multiplex PCR. The repertoire includes tens of thousands of clones, about 92% of them detected once, and approximately 0.99% sits in the top ten. The material was CD4+ or CD8+ T cells sorted from blood, obtained in a trial of the OX40 agonist ivuxolimab. The receptor was isolated from an adult with an advanced solid tumor such as melanoma, head and neck, liver or kidney cancer.

CDR3 sequence reads: CASSEDPGRTYEQYF. The CDR3 bases are TGTGCCAGCAGTGAAGACCCAGGCCGAACCTACGAGCAGTACTTC. V usage is TRBV6-1 and J usage is TRBJ2-7; D unclear. CDR3 size: 15 residues. V lost 1 base and J 2 bases, leaving 12 bases between the germline ends. The germline CDR1 and CDR2 sequences are MNHNS and SASEGT.